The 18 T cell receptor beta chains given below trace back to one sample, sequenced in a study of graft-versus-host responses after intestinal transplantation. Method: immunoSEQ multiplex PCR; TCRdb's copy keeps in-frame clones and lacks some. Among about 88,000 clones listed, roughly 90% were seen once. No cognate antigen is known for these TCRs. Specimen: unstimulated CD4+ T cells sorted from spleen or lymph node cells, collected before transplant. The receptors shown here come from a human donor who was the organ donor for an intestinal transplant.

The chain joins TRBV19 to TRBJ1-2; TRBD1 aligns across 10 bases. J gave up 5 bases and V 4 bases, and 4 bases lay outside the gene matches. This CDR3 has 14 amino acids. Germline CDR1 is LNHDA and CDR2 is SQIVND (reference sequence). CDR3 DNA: TGTGCCAGTAGTAAAGCGGGACAGGGGTATGGCTACACCTTC. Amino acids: CASSKAGQGYGYTF.

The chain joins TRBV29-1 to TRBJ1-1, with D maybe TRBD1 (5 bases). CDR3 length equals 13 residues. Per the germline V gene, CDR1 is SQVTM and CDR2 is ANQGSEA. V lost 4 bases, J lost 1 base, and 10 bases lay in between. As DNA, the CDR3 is TGCAGCGTTGTGGGGCTCTCGAACACTGAAGCTTTCTTT. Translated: CSVVGLSNTEAFF.

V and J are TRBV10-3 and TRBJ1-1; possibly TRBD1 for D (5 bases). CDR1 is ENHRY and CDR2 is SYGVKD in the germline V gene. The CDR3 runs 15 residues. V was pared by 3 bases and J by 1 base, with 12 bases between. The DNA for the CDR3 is TGTGCCATCAGTGAAGACAGAACCCAGAACACTGAAGCTTTCTTT. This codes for CAISEDRTQNTEAFF.

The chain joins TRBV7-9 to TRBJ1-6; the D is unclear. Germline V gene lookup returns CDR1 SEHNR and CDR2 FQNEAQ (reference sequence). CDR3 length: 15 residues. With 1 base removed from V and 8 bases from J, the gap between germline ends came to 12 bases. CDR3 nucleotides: TGTGCCAGCAGCTTAGAAGGGAGCGCGCATTCACCCCTCCACTTT. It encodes CASSLEGSAHSPLHF.

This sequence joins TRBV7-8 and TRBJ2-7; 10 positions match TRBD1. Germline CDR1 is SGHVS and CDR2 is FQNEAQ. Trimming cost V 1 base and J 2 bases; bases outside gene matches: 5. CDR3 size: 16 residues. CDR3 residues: CASSLDHGQGAYEQYF. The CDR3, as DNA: TGTGCCAGCAGCTTAGATCACGGACAGGGGGCCTACGAGCAGTACTTC.

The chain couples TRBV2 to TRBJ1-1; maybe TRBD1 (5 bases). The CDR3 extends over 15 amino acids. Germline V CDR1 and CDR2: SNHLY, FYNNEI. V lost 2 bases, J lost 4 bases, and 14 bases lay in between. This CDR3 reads CASSEPQGWGTEAFF. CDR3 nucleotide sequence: TGTGCCAGCAGTGAACCCCAGGGATGGGGCACTGAAGCTTTCTTT.

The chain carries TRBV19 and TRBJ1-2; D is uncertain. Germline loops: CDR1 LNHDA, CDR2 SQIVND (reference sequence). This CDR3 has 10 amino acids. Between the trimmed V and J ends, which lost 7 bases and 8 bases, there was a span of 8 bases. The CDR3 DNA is TGTGCCAGTAAGCGGATCGGCTACACCTTC. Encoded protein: CASKRIGYTF.

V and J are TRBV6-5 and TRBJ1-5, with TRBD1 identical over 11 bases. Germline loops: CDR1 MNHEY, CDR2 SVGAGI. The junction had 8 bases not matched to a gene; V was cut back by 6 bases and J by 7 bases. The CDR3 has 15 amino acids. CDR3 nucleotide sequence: TGTGCCAGCAGCTCCAGGACAGGGGGCCGGCAGCCCCAGCATTTT. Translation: CASSSRTGGRQPQHF.

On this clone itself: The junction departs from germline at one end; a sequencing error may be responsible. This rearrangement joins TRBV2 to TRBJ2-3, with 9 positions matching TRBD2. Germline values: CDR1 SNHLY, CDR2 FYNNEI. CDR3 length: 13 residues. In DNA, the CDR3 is TGTGCCAGCAGTGAAGAGGTGGGACTAGCCCAACCTTTT. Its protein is CASSEEVGLAQPF.

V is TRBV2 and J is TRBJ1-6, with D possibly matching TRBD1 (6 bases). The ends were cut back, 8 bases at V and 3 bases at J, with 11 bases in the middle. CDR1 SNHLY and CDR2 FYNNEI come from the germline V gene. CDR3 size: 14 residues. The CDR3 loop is CASFKDSYNSPLHF. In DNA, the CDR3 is TGTGCCAGCTTTAAGGACAGCTATAATTCACCCCTCCACTTT.

CDR3 coding DNA: TGCGCCAGCAGCCAAATACCGGGACTAGCGGGGCCTGGGTCCCAGTACTTC. Translating gives CASSQIPGLAGPGSQYF. The chain is built from TRBV4-1 and TRBJ2-5; 13 bases map to TRBD2. Germline V lookup: CDR1 MGHRA, CDR2 YSYEKL. The CDR3 has 17 residues. The J segment lost 9 bases and the V segment lost 2 bases, leaving 12 bases of the junction unmatched.

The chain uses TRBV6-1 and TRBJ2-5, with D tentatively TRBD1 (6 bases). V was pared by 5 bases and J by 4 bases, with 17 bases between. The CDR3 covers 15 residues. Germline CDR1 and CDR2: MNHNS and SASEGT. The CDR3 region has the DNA TGTGCCAGCAGTTCGAACAGGGTTACGGGAGAGACCCAGTACTTC. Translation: CASSSNRVTGETQYF.

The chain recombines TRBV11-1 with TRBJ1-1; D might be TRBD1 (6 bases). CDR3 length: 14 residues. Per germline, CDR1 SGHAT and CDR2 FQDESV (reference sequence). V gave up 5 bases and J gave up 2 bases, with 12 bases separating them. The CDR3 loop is CASSPGQTNTEAFF. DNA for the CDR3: TGTGCCAGCAGCCCCGGACAGACAAACACTGAAGCTTTCTTT.

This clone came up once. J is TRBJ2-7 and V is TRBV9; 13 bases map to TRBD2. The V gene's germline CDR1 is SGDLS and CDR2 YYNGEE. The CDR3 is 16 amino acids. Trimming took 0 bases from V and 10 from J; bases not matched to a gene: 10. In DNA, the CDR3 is TGTGCCAGCAGCGTAGGGGATTGGGGACTAGCGGGGCCCCAGTACTTC. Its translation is CASSVGDWGLAGPQYF.

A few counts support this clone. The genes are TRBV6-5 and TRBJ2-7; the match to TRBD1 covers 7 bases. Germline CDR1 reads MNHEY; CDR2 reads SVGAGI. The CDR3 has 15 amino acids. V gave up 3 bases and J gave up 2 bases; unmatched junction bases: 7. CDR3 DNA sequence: TGTGCCAGCAGTTATTTCGCAGGGGGAACCTACGAGCAGTACTTC. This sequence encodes CASSYFAGGTYEQYF.

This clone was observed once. The CDR3 is CASGLRAGNEQYF. CDR3 nucleotides: TGTGCTAGTGGACTACGGGCGGGGAACGAGCAGTACTTC. The V call is TRBV12-5, the J call TRBJ2-7; possibly TRBD2 for D (6 bases). The CDR3 is 13 residues long. Per germline, CDR1 LGHNT and CDR2 FRNRAP. Trimming took 6 bases from V and 5 from J, leaving 14 bases between them.

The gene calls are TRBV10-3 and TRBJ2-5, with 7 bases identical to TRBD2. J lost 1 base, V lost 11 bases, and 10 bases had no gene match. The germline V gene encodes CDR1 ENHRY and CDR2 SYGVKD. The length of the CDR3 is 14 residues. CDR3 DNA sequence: TGTGCCTCTAGGGCGGGGGTATTCCAAGAGACCCAGTACTTC. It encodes CASRAGVFQETQYF.

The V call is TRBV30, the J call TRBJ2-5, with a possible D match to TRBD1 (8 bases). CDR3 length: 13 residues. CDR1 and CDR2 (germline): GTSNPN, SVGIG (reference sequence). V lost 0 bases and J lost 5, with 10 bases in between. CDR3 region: CAWSVQGGETQYF. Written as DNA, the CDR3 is TGTGCCTGGAGTGTACAGGGGGGGGAGACCCAGTACTTC. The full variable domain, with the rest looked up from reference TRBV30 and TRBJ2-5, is SQTIHQWPATLVQPVGSPLSLECTVEGTSNPNLYWYRQAAGRGLQLLFYSVGIGQISSEVPQNLSASRPQDRQFILSSKKLLLSDSGFYLCAWSVQGGETQYFGPGTRLLVL.